These 15 T cell receptor beta chains came from one sample sequenced in a study of T-cell memory formation after mild COVID-19. TCRdb redid the calling of the 5' RACE reads with MiXCR, one entry per CDR3 protein. The sample contains more than 300,000 distinct CDR3 sequences, approximately 13% of which appear only once. Input material: PBMCs or a T cell subset sorted from them (not recorded which). The receptors here all came from a man in his late teens or twenties who had mild COVID-19 (a few samples of this study predate the infection). Cell type and time point are not known.

This clonotype has ten or more counts. CDR3 coding DNA: TGTGCCAGCAGCGACTTAGCGGGCACAGATACGCAGTATTTT. This gives the protein CASSDLAGTDTQYF. The V gene is TRBV9, the J gene TRBJ2-3; perhaps TRBD2 as D (6 bases). The CDR3 sequence is 14 residues long. V shed 3 bases and J shed 1 base, with 9 bases lying between them. Germline CDR1 SGDLS, CDR2 YYNGEE. Using reference TRBV9 and TRBJ2-3 for the parts outside the CDR3, the full variable domain is DSGVTQTPKHLITATGQRVTLRCSPRSGDLSVYWYQQSLDQGLQFLIQYYNGEERAKGNILERFSAQQFPDLHSELNLSSLELGDSALYFCASSDLAGTDTQYFGPGTRLTVL.

This clonotype was observed a few times. This chain uses TRBV5-1 with TRBJ2-1; 8 nucleotides match TRBD2. In germline, CDR1 is SGHRS, CDR2 YFSETQ. Unmatched junction bases numbered 7, after V lost 2 bases and J lost 9 bases. The CDR3 totals 14 residues. In DNA form, the CDR3 reads TGCGCCAGCAGCTTACTTAGCGGGGACGGTGAGCAGTTCTTC. This gives the protein CASSLLSGDGEQFF.

V is TRBV12-3 or TRBV12-4 and J is TRBJ2-3; D is possibly TRBD1 or TRBD2 (5 bases each). Trimming took off 6 bases at V and 5 bases at J, with 33 bases between the two ends. The length of the CDR3 is 20 residues. In nucleotides, the CDR3 is TGTGCCAGCAGCGCCCGGGACCGGAAAGGGTACGGACCGCCGGGAGATACGCAGTATTTT. Encoded protein: CASSARDRKGYGPPGDTQYF.

This clonotype was found many times. DNA for the CDR3: TGCGCCAGCAGCCACGGAGGTAGGACAGGGGGAGGCGAGCAGTACTTC. Its protein product is CASSHGGRTGGGEQYF. The chain joins TRBV4-3 to TRBJ2-7; 10 nucleotides agree with TRBD1. Germline-derived CDR1 and CDR2 are LGHNA and YSLEER. V lost 3 bases to trimming and J lost 6 bases; unmatched junction nucleotides: 11. The CDR3 contains 16 residues.

This clonotype came up many times. The chain joins TRBV5-1 to TRBJ2-7; 7 bases are shared with TRBD2. Germline CDR1 SGHRS, CDR2 YFSETQ. The CDR3 spans 14 residues. J gave up 5 bases and V 1 base, and 6 bases lay outside the gene matches. CDR3 loop: CASSLQSGEDEQYF. In nucleotides, the CDR3 is TGCGCCAGCAGCTTGCAAAGCGGGGAGGACGAGCAGTACTTC.

This chain connects TRBV13 to TRBJ2-2; D remains ambiguous. V lost 2 bases, J lost 6 bases, and 13 bases lay in between. The germline V gene has CDR1 PRHDT and CDR2 FYEKMQ (reference sequence). This CDR3 spans 15 amino acids. CDR3 sequence: CASSLIAEHAGELFF. For the CDR3, the DNA is TGTGCCAGCAGCTTAATCGCGGAACACGCCGGGGAGCTGTTTTTT.

This clonotype was seen repeatedly, ten times or more. The V gene is TRBV6-5, the J gene TRBJ2-2, with D possibly TRBD2 on 5 matching bases. Germline V lookup: CDR1 MNHEY, CDR2 SVGAGI. The V gene lost 8 bases and the J gene lost 5 bases, with 9 bases spanning the gap. The CDR3 has 12 residues. The CDR3 coding sequence is TGTGCCAGCCGAGGGCCAACCGGGGAGCTGTTTTTT. Its protein is CASRGPTGELFF.

This chain links TRBV30 with TRBJ1-2; possible D gene TRBD1, 6 bases. Germline loops: CDR1 GTSNPN, CDR2 SVGIG (reference sequence). The V and J ends lost 3 bases and 0 bases respectively, with 8 bases between them. This CDR3 has 13 residues. Here the CDR3 reads CAWSRTANYGYTF. In DNA form, the CDR3 reads TGTGCCTGGAGCAGGACAGCTAACTATGGCTACACCTTC. The full variable domain, rest sourced from reference TRBV30 and TRBJ1-2, is SQTIHQWPATLVQPVGSPLSLECTVEGTSNPNLYWYRQAAGRGLQLLFYSVGIGQISSEVPQNLSASRPQDRQFILSSKKLLLSDSGFYLCAWSRTANYGYTFGSGTRLTVV.

This clonotype turned up a few times. This chain joins TRBV20-1 and TRBJ1-6; 9 bases agree with TRBD1. This CDR3 spans 17 amino acids. V was clipped by 5 bases and J by 7 bases; unmatched bases: 15. Germline values: CDR1 DFQATT, CDR2 SNEGSKA (reference sequence). The CDR3 coding sequence is TGCAGTGCTCCACCTATGGACAGGGGCATCTGGAATTCACCCCTCCACTTT. Its protein product is CSAPPMDRGIWNSPLHF.

This sequence joins TRBV20-1 and TRBJ2-3, with 10 bases fitting TRBD1. V dropped 3 bases and J dropped 3; count of bases not matched to a gene: 0. This CDR3 spans 13 amino acids. CDR1 is DFQATT and CDR2 is SNEGSKA in the germline V gene (reference sequence). CDR3 coding DNA: TGCAGTGCTAGGGGACAGGGGACAGATACGCAGTATTTT. Translated: CSARGQGTDTQYF.

The chain is built from TRBV12-3 or TRBV12-4 and TRBJ2-7; perhaps TRBD1 as D (5 bases). V gave up 3 bases and J gave up 0 bases, with 12 bases separating them. The length of the CDR3 is 15 residues. The CDR3: CASSFLDITSYEQYF. The CDR3 DNA reads as TGTGCCAGCAGTTTTCTGGACATTACCTCCTACGAGCAGTACTTC.

This clonotype was counted only a few times. V is TRBV7-9 and J is TRBJ2-6; unclear D gene. There are 16 residues in the CDR3. Germline-derived CDR1 and CDR2 are SEHNR and FQNEAQ (reference sequence). V shed 4 bases and J shed 0 bases, with 10 bases lying between them. The CDR3 DNA follows: TGTGCCAGCAGCTCACTGGACGGCTCTGGGGCCAACGTCCTGACTTTC. It encodes CASSSLDGSGANVLTF.

The rearrangement joins TRBV6-5 to TRBJ1-2; 7 nucleotides match TRBD1. V dropped 5 bases and J dropped 1; count of bases not matched to a gene: 16. The CDR3 has 18 residues. CDR1 and CDR2 from the germline V gene are MNHEY and SVGAGI. The CDR3 loop is CASSDPRQGSVFNYGYTF. In nucleotides, the CDR3 is TGTGCCAGCAGTGACCCCCGACAGGGTTCCGTATTTAACTATGGCTACACCTTC.

This clonotype was recorded at least ten times. CDR3 amino acids: CASSTRQGLSTDTQYF. CDR3 sequence (DNA): TGTGCCAGCAGCACCCGACAGGGTTTAAGCACAGATACGCAGTATTTT. The chain joins TRBV21-1 to TRBJ2-3; no check of the table's D call, TRBD1, against the DNA was made. TRBV21-1 is reported as a pseudogene. The CDR3 extends over 16 amino acids.

This clonotype was seen a few times. The chain joins TRBV15 to TRBJ2-7; maybe TRBD1 (5 bases). Looked up from germline, CDR1 is LNHNV and CDR2 is YYDKDF (reference sequence). CDR3 length: 12 residues. With 5 bases removed from V and 3 bases from J, the gap between germline ends came to 8 bases. For the CDR3, the DNA is TGTGCCACCAGCCCAACAGGCTACGAGCAGTACGTC. Translation gives CATSPTGYEQYV.